In its sample, the clone carrying this TCR beta chain was seen a few times. As yet, its antigen is unknown. The record originates from a study of graft-versus-host responses after intestinal transplantation. Study background: All recipients were transplanted with multivisceral, liver-intestinal, or isolated intestinal grafts. All of the recipients had induction that used anti-thymocyte globulin, then tacrolimus and steroids for about 3 years. Study-wide points: High graft-versus-host to host-versus-graft T cell clonal ratios marked allografts of patients with graft-donor macrochimerism. GvH clones were identified in recipient marrow, with some first appearing in ileum or blood.

Method: immunoSEQ multiplex PCR; TCRdb's copy keeps in-frame clones and lacks some. Here the sample spans tens of thousands of clones, 83% being singletons. V lost 0 bases to trimming and J lost 1 base; unmatched junction nucleotides: 4. Per germline, CDR1 MRHNA and CDR2 SNTAGT. CDR3 length equals 16 residues. Sequencing was performed on unstimulated CD8+ T cells sorted from spleen or lymph node cells, taken before intestinal transplant. The chain uses TRBV6-4 and TRBJ2-3; 7 bases are shared with TRBD2. The TCR was taken from a human donor who received an intestinal transplant. CDR3 amino acids: CASSDSRGVGTDTQYF. DNA for the CDR3: TGTGCCAGCAGTGACTCTCGGGGGGTTGGCACAGATACGCAGTATTTT.